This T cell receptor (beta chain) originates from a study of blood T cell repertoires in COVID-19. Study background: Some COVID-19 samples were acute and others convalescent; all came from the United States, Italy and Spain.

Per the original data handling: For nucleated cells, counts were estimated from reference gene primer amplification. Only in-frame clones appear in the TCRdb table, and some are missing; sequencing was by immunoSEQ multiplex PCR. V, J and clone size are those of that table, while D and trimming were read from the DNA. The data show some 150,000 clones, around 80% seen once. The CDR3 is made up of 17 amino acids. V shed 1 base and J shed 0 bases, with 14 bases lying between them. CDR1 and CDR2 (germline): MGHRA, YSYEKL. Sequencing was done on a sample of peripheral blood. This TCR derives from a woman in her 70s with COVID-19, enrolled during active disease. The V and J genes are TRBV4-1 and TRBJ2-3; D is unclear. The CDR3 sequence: CASSQVGSALSTDTQYF. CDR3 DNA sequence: TGCGCCAGCAGCCAAGTCGGAAGCGCGCTAAGCACAGATACGCAGTATTTT.